This T cell receptor (beta chain) was obtained from a study of blood T cell repertoires in COVID-19. The CDR3 is 13 amino acids. With 5 bases removed from V and 11 bases from J, the gap between germline ends came to 18 bases. The germline V gene has CDR1 SGHAT and CDR2 FQNNGV. Clones were read by immunoSEQ multiplex PCR, and TCRdb kept only the in-frame ones, dropping some. This sample has approximately 200,000 clones, with roughly 81% found just once. J is TRBJ1-2 and V is TRBV11-2; maybe TRBD1 (6 bases). Material for sequencing was peripheral blood. This TCR derives from a woman of 80 years or more with COVID-19, enrolled during active disease. This chain's CDR3 is CASSHGGPEVYTF. CDR3 DNA sequence: TGTGCCAGCAGCCATGGGGGCCCCGAGGTATACACCTTC. Full variable domain (outside the CDR3, taken from reference TRBV11-2 and TRBJ1-2): EAGVAQSPRYKIIEKRQSVAFWCNPISGHATLYWYQQILGQGPKLLIQFQNNGVVDDSQLPKDRFSAERLKGVDSTLKIQPAKLEDSAVYLCASSHGGPEVYTFGSGTRLTVV.